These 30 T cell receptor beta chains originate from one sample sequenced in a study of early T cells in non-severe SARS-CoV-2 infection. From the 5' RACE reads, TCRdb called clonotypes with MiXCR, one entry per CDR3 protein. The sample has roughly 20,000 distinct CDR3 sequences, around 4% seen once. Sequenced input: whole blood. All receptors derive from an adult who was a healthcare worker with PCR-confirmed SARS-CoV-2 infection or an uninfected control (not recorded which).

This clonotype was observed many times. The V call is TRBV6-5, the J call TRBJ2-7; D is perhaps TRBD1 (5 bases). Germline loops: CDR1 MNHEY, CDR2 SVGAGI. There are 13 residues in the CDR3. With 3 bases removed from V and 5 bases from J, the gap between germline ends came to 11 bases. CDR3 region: CASSYGRVDEQYF. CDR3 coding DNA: TGTGCCAGCAGTTATGGCAGGGTTGACGAGCAGTACTTC.

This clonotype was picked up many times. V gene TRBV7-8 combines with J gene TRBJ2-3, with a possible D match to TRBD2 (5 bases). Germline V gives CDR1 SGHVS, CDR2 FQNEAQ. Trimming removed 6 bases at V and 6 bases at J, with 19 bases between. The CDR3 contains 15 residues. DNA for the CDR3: TGTGCCAGCAGATGGACCGGGCCGGGCGGGGATACGCAGTATTTT. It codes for CASRWTGPGGDTQYF.

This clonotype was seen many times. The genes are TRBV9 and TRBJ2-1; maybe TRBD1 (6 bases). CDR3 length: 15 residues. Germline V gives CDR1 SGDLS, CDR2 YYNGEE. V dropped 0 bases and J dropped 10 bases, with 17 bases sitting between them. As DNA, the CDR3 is TGTGCCAGCAGCGTAGGGGCAGGGGTTTTTGGGGAGCAGTTCTTC. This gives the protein CASSVGAGVFGEQFF.

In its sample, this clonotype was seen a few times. The chain's CDR3 is CASSIQGASTEAFF. For the CDR3, the DNA is TGTGCCAGTAGTATACAGGGGGCCTCCACTGAAGCTTTCTTT. V usage is TRBV19 and J usage is TRBJ1-1, with 8 nucleotides matching TRBD1. Germline CDR1 reads LNHDA; CDR2 reads SQIVND (reference sequence). The J segment lost 4 bases and the V segment lost 2 bases, leaving 3 bases of the junction unmatched. This CDR3 is 14 amino acids long.

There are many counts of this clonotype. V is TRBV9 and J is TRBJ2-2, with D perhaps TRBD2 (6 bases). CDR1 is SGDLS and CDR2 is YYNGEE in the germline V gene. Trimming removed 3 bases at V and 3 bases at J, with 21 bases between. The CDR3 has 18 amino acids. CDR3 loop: CASSGPKAEGLDTGELFF. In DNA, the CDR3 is TGTGCCAGCAGCGGACCCAAGGCGGAGGGATTGGACACCGGGGAGCTGTTTTTT.

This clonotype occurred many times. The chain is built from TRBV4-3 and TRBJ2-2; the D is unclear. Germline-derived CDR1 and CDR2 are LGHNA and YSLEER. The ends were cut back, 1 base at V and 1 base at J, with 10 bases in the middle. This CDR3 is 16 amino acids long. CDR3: CASSQGKERNTGELFF. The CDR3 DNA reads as TGCGCCAGCAGCCAAGGGAAAGAGCGGAACACCGGGGAGCTGTTTTTT.

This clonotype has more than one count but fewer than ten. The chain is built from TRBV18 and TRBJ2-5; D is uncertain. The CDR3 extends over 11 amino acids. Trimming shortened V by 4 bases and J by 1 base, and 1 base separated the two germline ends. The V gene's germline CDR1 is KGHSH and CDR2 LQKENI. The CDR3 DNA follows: TGTGCCAGCTCACGCCAAGAGACCCAGTACTTC. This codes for CASSRQETQYF.

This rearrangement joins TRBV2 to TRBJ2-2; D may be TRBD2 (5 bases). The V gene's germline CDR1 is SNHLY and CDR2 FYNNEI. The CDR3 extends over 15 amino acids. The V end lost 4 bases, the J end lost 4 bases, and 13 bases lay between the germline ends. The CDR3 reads CASSVVGVGTGELFF. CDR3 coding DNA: TGTGCCAGCAGTGTTGTCGGGGTCGGCACCGGGGAGCTGTTTTTT.

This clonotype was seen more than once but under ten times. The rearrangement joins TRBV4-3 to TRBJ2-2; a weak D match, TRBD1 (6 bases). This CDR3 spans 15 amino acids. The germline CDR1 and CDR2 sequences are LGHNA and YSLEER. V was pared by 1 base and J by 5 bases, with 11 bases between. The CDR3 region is CASSQGSQGTGELFF. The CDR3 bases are TGCGCCAGCAGCCAAGGGAGCCAGGGGACCGGGGAGCTGTTTTTT.

As DNA, the CDR3 is TGTGCCAGCAGCTTAGCGGACAGGGGCGAAAACTATGGCTACACCTTC. Translating it yields CASSLADRGENYGYTF. V and J are TRBV7-6 and TRBJ1-2; 9 nucleotides agree with TRBD1. CDR1 is SGHVS, CDR2 FNYEAQ, per germline. This CDR3 is 16 amino acids long. Trimming took 0 bases from V and 2 from J; bases not matched to a gene: 4.

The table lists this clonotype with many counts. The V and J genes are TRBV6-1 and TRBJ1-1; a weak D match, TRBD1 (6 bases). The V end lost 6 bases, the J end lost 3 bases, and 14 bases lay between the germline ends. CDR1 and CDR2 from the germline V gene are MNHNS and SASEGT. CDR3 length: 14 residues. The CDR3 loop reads CASRSGGADTEAFF. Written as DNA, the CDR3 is TGTGCCAGCAGGTCTGGGGGCGCAGACACTGAAGCTTTCTTT.

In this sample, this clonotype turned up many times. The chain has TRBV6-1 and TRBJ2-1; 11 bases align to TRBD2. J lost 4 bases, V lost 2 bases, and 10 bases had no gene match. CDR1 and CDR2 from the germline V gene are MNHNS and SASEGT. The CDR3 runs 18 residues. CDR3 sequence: CASSEQASGGIPYNEQFF. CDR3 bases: TGTGCCAGCAGTGAACAGGCTAGCGGGGGGATACCATACAATGAGCAGTTCTTC.

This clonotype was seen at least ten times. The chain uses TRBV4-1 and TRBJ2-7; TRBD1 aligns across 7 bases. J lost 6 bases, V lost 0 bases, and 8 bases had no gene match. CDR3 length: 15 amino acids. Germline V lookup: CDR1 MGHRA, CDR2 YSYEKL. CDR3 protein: CASSQDPQGVGEQYF. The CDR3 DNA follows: TGCGCCAGCAGCCAAGATCCCCAGGGGGTGGGCGAGCAGTACTTC.

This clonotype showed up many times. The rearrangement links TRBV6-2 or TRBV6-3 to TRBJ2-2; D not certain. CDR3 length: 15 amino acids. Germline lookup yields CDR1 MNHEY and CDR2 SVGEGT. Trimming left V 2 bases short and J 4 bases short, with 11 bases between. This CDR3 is CASSYLPDSTGELFF. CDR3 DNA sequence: TGTGCCAGCAGTTACCTCCCAGACTCCACCGGGGAGCTGTTTTTT.

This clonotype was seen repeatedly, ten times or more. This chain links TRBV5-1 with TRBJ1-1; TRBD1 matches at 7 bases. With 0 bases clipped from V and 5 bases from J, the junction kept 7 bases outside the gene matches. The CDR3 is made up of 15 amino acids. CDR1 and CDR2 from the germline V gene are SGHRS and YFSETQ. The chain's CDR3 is CASSLVDRDETEAFF. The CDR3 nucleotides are TGCGCCAGCAGCTTGGTTGACAGGGACGAGACTGAAGCTTTCTTT.

The DNA for the CDR3 is TGTGCCAGCAGTCTTTGGACTTCATCCACAGATACGCAGTATTTT. This gives the protein CASSLWTSSTDTQYF. The rearrangement joins TRBV6-2 or TRBV6-3 to TRBJ2-3; possibly TRBD2 for D (5 bases). This CDR3 has 15 residues. CDR1 and CDR2 (germline): MNHEY, SVGEGT. V was clipped by 5 bases and J by 2 bases, with 14 bases between them.

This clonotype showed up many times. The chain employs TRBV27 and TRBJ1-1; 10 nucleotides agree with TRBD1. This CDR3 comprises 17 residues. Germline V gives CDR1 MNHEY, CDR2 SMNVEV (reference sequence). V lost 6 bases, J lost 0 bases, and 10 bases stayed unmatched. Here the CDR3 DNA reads TGTGCCAGCAGACCCAGACAGGGGGCGACCCTGAACACTGAAGCTTTCTTT. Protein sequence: CASRPRQGATLNTEAFF.

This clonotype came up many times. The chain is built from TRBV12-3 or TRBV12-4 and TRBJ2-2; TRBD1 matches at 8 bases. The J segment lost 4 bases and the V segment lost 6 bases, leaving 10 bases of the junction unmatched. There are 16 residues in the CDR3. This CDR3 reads CASRMTGVRSTGELFF. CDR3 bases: TGTGCCAGCAGGATGACAGGGGTGAGAAGCACCGGGGAGCTGTTTTTT.

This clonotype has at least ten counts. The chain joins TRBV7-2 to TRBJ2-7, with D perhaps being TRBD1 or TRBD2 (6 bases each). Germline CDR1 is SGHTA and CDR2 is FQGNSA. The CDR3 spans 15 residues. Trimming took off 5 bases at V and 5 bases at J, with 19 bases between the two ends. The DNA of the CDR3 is TGTGCCAGCAGCCCCAGAGGGGGGCGTTACCACGAGCAGTACTTC. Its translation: CASSPRGGRYHEQYF.

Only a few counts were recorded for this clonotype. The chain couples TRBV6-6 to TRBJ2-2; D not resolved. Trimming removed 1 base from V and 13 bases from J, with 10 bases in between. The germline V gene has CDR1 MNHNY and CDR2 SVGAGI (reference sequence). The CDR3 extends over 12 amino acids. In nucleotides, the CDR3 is TGTGCCAGCAGTTACTTGGTCTCCGGGCTGTTTTTT. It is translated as CASSYLVSGLFF.

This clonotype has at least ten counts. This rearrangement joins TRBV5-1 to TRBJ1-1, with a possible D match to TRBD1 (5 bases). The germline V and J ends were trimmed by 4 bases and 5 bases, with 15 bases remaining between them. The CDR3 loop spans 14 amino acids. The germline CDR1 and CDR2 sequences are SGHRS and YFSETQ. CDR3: CASSPGTEKTEAFF. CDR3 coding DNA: TGCGCCAGCAGCCCCGGGACGGAAAAAACTGAAGCTTTCTTT.

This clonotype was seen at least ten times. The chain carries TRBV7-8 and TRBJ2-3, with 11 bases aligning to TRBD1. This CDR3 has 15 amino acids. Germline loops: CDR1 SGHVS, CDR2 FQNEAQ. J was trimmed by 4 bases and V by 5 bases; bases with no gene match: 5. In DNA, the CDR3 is TGTGCCAGCAGCCGAAAGGACAGGGGGCCAGATACGCAGTATTTT. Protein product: CASSRKDRGPDTQYF.

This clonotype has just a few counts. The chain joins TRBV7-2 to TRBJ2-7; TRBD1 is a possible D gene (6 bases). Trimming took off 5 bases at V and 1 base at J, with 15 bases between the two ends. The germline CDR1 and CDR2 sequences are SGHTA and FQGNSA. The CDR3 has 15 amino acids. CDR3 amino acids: CASSPDPGTSYEQYF. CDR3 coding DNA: TGTGCCAGCAGCCCCGACCCCGGGACATCCTACGAGCAGTACTTC.

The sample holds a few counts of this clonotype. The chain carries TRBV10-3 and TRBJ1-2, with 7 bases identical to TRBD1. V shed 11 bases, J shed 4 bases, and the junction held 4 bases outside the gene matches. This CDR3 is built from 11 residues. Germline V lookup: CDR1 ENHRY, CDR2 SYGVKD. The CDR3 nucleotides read TGTGCCGCACAGGGGTTCTATGGCTACACCTTC. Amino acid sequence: CAAQGFYGYTF.

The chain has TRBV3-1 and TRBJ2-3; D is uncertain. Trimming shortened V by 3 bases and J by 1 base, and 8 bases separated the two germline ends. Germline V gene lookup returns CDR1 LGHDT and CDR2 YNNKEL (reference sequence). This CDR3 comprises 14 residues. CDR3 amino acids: CASSQPRRTDTQYF. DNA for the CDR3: TGTGCCAGCAGCCAGCCGAGACGCACAGATACGCAGTATTTT.

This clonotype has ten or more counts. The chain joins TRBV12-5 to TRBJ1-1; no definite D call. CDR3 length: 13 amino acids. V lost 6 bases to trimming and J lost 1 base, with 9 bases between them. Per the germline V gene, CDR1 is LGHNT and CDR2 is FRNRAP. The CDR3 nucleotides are TGTGCTAGTGGCCTGGACGGGAACACTGAAGCTTTCTTT. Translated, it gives CASGLDGNTEAFF.

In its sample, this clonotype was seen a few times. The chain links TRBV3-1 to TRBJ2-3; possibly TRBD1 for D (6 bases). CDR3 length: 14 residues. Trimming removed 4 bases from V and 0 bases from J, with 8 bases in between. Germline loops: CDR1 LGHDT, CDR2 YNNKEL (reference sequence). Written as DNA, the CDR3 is TGTGCCAGCAGCCGGCAGGGGAGCACAGATACGCAGTATTTT. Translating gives CASSRQGSTDTQYF.

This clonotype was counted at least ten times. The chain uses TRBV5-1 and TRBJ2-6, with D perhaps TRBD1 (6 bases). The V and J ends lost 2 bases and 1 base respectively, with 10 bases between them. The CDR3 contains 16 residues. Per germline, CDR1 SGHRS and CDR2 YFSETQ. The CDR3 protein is CASSLSTGSGANVLTF. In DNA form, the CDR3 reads TGCGCCAGCAGCTTAAGTACAGGGTCTGGGGCCAACGTCCTGACTTTC.

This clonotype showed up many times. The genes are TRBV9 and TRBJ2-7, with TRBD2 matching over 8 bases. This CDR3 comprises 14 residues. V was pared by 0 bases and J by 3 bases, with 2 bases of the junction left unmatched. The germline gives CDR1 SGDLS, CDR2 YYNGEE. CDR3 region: CASSVGLAGYEQYF. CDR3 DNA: TGTGCCAGCAGCGTAGGGCTAGCGGGCTACGAGCAGTACTTC.

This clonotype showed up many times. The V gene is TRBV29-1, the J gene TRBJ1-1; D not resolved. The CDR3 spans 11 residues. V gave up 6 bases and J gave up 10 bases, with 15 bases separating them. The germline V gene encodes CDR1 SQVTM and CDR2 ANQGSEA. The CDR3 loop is CSVIQQVSAFF. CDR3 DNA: TGCAGCGTCATCCAGCAAGTCTCAGCTTTCTTT.